What follows are 9 T cell receptor beta chains derived from one specimen sequenced in a study of blood T cell repertoires in COVID-19. The assay was immunoSEQ multiplex PCR, and TCRdb's table has in-frame clones only and misses some. This table holds 280,000 or so clones, around 88% found once. Sequences were obtained from PBMCs or T cells enriched from blood (not recorded which). The receptors here all came from a woman aged 35 to 49 who had recovered from COVID-19.

The genes are TRBV19 and TRBJ1-2, with TRBD1 identical over 8 bases. V trimming: 3 bases; J trimming: 2 bases; junction bases outside the gene matches: 5. Germline lookup yields CDR1 LNHDA and CDR2 SQIVND (reference sequence). CDR3 length: 15 residues. The CDR3 DNA is TGTGCCAGTAGTATCGGGGACAGGAGAAACTATGGCTACACCTTC. The encoded protein is CASSIGDRRNYGYTF.

The V and J genes are TRBV6-5 and TRBJ2-1, with TRBD2 matching 9 bases. Germline V gives CDR1 MNHEY, CDR2 SVGAGI. V gave up 4 bases and J gave up 8 bases; unmatched junction bases: 12. There are 16 residues in the CDR3. CDR3 coding DNA: TGTGCCAGCAGTTCTACCCAACTAGCGGGTAGGGATGAGCAGTTCTTC. Translation gives CASSSTQLAGRDEQFF.

This rearrangement joins TRBV28 to TRBJ2-7; D perhaps matches TRBD1 (5 bases). V lost 8 bases to trimming and J lost 3 bases, with 17 bases between them. Germline CDR1 is MDHEN and CDR2 is SYDVKM. The CDR3 runs to 14 residues. In DNA form, the CDR3 reads TGTGCCAGCCTTACCCCCGCCAGGGTCTACGAGCAGTACTTC. Residues: CASLTPARVYEQYF.

CDR3 sequence (DNA): TGTGCCAGCAGCCAAGGAGCGGGAGGGCCGGGTCAGTACTTC. Encoded protein: CASSQGAGGPGQYF. This chain connects TRBV3-1 (or the pseudogene TRBV3-2) to TRBJ2-7, with 10 bases fitting TRBD2. CDR1 is LGHDT, CDR2 YNNKEL, per germline (reference sequence). With V trimmed by 1 base and J by 10 bases, 7 bases remained unmatched. The CDR3 consists of 14 residues.

The rearrangement joins TRBV3-1 (or the pseudogene TRBV3-2) to TRBJ2-3; 7 positions match TRBD2. The CDR3 has 18 amino acids. J lost 7 bases, V lost 3 bases, and 19 bases had no gene match. Germline lookup yields CDR1 LGHDT and CDR2 YNNKEL (reference sequence). CDR3 amino acids: CASSHPRTSDTLTNTQYF. The CDR3 DNA reads TGTGCCAGCAGCCACCCCCGGACTAGTGATACTCTGACAAATACGCAGTATTTT.

The rearrangement links TRBV5-8 to TRBJ1-5; the D gene is possibly TRBD1 (5 bases). The CDR3 consists of 15 residues. V lost 4 bases, J lost 0 bases, and 11 bases lay in between. Germline values: CDR1 SGHTS, CDR2 YDEGEE. The CDR3: CASSSRVYSNQPQHF. The CDR3 DNA follows: TGTGCCAGCAGCAGCAGGGTGTATAGCAATCAGCCCCAGCATTTT.

The CDR3 loop is CASSFLGATYEQYF. The DNA of the CDR3 is TGTGCCAGCAGTTTTTTGGGGGCTACGTACGAGCAGTACTTC. V usage is TRBV28 and J usage is TRBJ2-7; possibly TRBD1 for D (6 bases). V dropped 3 bases and J dropped 4 bases, with 13 bases sitting between them. The CDR3 totals 14 residues. Germline V lookup: CDR1 MDHEN, CDR2 SYDVKM.

CDR3 nucleotides: TGTGCCAGCAGTTCCGCAGAAGGGGTGTACTACGAGCAGTACTTC. Translating it yields CASSSAEGVYYEQYF. The chain employs TRBV28 and TRBJ2-7; a possible D gene is TRBD1 (5 bases). Per the germline V gene, CDR1 is MDHEN and CDR2 is SYDVKM. Trimming took off 4 bases at V and 3 bases at J, with 16 bases between the two ends. This CDR3 comprises 15 residues.

In DNA form, the CDR3 reads TGTGCCAGTGGGACTAGCGGAGCCCTTAGGTCCGGGGAGCTGTTTTTT. The encoded protein is CASGTSGALRSGELFF. The chain recombines TRBV19 with TRBJ2-2; the match to TRBD2 covers 11 bases. V lost 8 bases to trimming and J lost 6 bases; unmatched junction nucleotides: 11. The CDR3 runs 16 residues. The germline gives CDR1 LNHDA, CDR2 SQIVND (reference sequence).